This T cell receptor (beta chain) was sequenced during a study of CD8 T cells in Susac syndrome. Study outcomes and limitations: When the CD4+ T cell repertoires of patients with Susac syndrome were examined, they did not show any clonal expansion.

Germline V gene lookup returns CDR1 SGHDT and CDR2 YYEEEE. This CDR3 spans 13 amino acids. V dropped 3 bases and J dropped 7; count of bases not matched to a gene: 4. Random-hexamer reverse transcription was applied to roughly 0.5 to 1 ug RNA. Amplification of TCR beta CDR3 spanned 54 Vbeta and 13 Jbeta via immunoSEQ multiplex PCR. In TCRdb, the immunoSEQ multiplex PCR reads were re-called with MiXCR into one record per CDR3 protein. The repertoire holds 150,000 or so distinct CDR3 sequences, with roughly 96% as singletons. Of note for this clonotype: Antigen specificity is unknown.

The V gene is TRBV5-6, the J gene TRBJ2-1, with 7 bases aligning to TRBD1. Sequenced: CD4+ T cells from PBMCs. This sequence originates from a human donor with Susac syndrome. The DNA for the CDR3 is TGTGCCAGCAGCTGGACAGGACGGAATGAGCAGTTCTTC. This gives the protein CASSWTGRNEQFF.